This T cell receptor beta chain comes out of a study of identifying expanded T cells in peripheral blood. The CDR3 contains 15 residues. V was cut by 1 base and J by 2 bases, with 11 bases left in between. Germline V gene sequence: CDR1 LNHDA, CDR2 SQIVND (reference sequence). Data came from immunoSEQ multiplex PCR; TCRdb stores just in-frame clones and leaves some out. The sample holds about 120,000 clones; about 80% are singletons and the top ten take 3.3%. The V and J genes are TRBV19 and TRBJ1-2; D may be TRBD1 (5 bases). The sequenced sample consisted of blood. The TCR comes from a person aged 18 to 69 in good health. The CDR3 region has the DNA TGTGCCAGTAGTATAGGTGGTAACAGGAACTATGGCTACACCTTC. It specifies CASSIGGNRNYGYTF. Complete variable domain (other parts from reference TRBV19 and TRBJ1-2): DGGITQSPKYLFRKEGQNVTLSCEQNLNHDAMYWYRQDPGQGLRLIYYSQIVNDFQKGDIAEGYSVSREKKESFPLTVTSAQKNPTAFYLCASSIGGNRNYGYTFGSGTRLTVV.